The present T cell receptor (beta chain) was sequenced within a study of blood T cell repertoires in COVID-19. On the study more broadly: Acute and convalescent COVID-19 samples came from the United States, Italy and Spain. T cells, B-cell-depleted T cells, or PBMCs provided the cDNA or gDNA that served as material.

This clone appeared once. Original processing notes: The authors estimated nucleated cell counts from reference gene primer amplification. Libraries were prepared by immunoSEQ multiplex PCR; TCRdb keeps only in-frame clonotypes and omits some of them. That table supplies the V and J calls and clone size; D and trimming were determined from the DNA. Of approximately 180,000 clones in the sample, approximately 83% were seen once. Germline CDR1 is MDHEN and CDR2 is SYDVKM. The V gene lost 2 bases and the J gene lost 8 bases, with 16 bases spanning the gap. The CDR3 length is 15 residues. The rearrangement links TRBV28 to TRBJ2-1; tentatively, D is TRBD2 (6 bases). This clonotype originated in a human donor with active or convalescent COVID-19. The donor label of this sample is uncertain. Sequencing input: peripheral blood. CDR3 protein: CASSLGRGRMDEQFF. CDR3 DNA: TGTGCCAGCAGTTTAGGGCGGGGCAGAATGGATGAGCAGTTCTTC.